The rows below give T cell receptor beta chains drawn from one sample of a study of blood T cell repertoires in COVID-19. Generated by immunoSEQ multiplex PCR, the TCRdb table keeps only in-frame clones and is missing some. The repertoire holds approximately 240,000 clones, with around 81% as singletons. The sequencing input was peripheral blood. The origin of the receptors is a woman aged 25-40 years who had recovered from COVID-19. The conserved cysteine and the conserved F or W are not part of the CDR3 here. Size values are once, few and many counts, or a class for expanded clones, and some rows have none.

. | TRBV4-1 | ASSQDSARTEPQH
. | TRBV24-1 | ATSAPGAHEQY
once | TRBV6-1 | ASSEVLGSYGYT
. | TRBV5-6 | ASSFGTAFDPSGNTIY
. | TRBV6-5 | ASKRAAGRERPQH
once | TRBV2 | ASSGQANQPQH
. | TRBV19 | ASTWLAGSGEQF
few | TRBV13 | ASSPLSTDTQY
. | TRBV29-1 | SAGTAINNEQF
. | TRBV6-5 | ASSSGGHNEQF
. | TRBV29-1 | SVHRGLNTEAF
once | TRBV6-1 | ASSENSGRAQETQY
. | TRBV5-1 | ASSPMTQGTDTQY
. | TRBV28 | ASSHGGANYGYT
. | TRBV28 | ASSRNSNYGYT
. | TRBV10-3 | AISEEQGATDTQY
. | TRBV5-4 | ASSDRVKFETQY
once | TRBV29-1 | SVEDPAGADTQY
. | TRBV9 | ASTGTSATGELF
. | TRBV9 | ASGGGSPATQY
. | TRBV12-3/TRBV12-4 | ASSHPGRGYT
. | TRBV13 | ASSAYRVSGNTIY
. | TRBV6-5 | ATRPGSGEQY
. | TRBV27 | ASSLSREETQY
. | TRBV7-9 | ASSFVAITDTQY
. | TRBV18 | ASSNLASGLGYTGELF
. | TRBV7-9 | ASTRGGPNSYEQY